The rows below give T cell receptor beta chains drawn from one sample of a study of T cell responses to AZD1222 COVID-19 vaccine. Clones were read by immunoSEQ multiplex PCR, and TCRdb kept only the in-frame ones, dropping some. The repertoire holds tens of thousands of clones, approximately 79% seen once, with roughly 20% in the top ten. Source: peripheral blood, taken on day 0 of MenACWY control vaccination. The receptors shown here come from an adult in good health. The CDR3 runs from the conserved cysteine through the conserved F or W. Each record gives: J gene, clone size, D gene, V gene, CDR3 protein, CDR3 DNA. D genes are given only for firm matches. Not every row has a clone size; where given, it reads once, few, many or a size class.

j_call: TRBJ1-5; clone_size: -; d_call: -; v_call: TRBV12-3/TRBV12-4; cdr3_aa: CASSPLGQPQHF; cdr3_nt: TGTGCCAGCAGCCCCCTCGGTCAGCCCCAGCATTTT
j_call: TRBJ1-1; clone_size: -; d_call: TRBD1; v_call: TRBV6-5; cdr3_aa: CASIPTGKATEAFF; cdr3_nt: TGTGCCAGCATCCCGACAGGGAAGGCCACTGAAGCTTTCTTT
j_call: TRBJ1-1; clone_size: once; d_call: -; v_call: TRBV12-3/TRBV12-4; cdr3_aa: CASSLWVNTEAFF; cdr3_nt: TGTGCCAGCAGTTTATGGGTGAACACTGAAGCTTTCTTT
j_call: TRBJ2-2; clone_size: -; d_call: -; v_call: TRBV7-8; cdr3_aa: CASSLGLGQNTGELFF; cdr3_nt: TGTGCCAGCAGCTTAGGTTTAGGTCAGAACACCGGGGAGCTGTTTTTT
j_call: TRBJ1-2; clone_size: -; d_call: -; v_call: TRBV11-2; cdr3_aa: CASSPGRTYGYTF; cdr3_nt: TGTGCCAGCAGCCCGGGACGGACCTATGGCTACACCTTC
j_call: TRBJ1-5; clone_size: -; d_call: -; v_call: TRBV19; cdr3_aa: CASSIAGDNQPQHF; cdr3_nt: TGTGCCAGTAGTATAGCGGGGGACAATCAGCCCCAGCATTTT
j_call: TRBJ1-2; clone_size: -; d_call: -; v_call: TRBV29-1; cdr3_aa: CSVEDRIKYGYTF; cdr3_nt: TGCAGCGTTGAAGACAGGATTAAGTATGGCTACACCTTC
j_call: TRBJ2-1; clone_size: few; d_call: TRBD2; v_call: TRBV5-1; cdr3_aa: CASRVASGSSKQFF; cdr3_nt: TGCGCCAGCAGGGTGGCTAGCGGGAGCTCGAAGCAGTTCTTC
j_call: TRBJ2-1; clone_size: once; d_call: TRBD1; v_call: TRBV10-3; cdr3_aa: CAISDDRESNEQFF; cdr3_nt: TGTGCCATCAGTGACGACAGGGAATCCAATGAGCAGTTCTTC
j_call: TRBJ2-2; clone_size: few; d_call: -; v_call: TRBV19; cdr3_aa: CASKRGQLGELFF; cdr3_nt: TGTGCCAGTAAGAGAGGACAGCTCGGGGAGCTGTTTTTT
j_call: TRBJ1-4; clone_size: -; d_call: TRBD1; v_call: TRBV5-5; cdr3_aa: CASSLSQGGSNEKLFF; cdr3_nt: TGTGCCAGCAGCTTGAGTCAGGGGGGAAGTAATGAAAAACTGTTTTTT
j_call: TRBJ2-5; clone_size: -; d_call: -; v_call: TRBV11-3; cdr3_aa: CASSLTSWETQYF; cdr3_nt: TGTGCCAGCAGCTTAACGTCGTGGGAGACCCAGTACTTC
j_call: TRBJ2-1; clone_size: -; d_call: TRBD2; v_call: TRBV6-4; cdr3_aa: CASSFVAGDNEQFF; cdr3_nt: TGTGCCAGCAGTTTTGTAGCGGGAGACAATGAGCAGTTCTTC
j_call: TRBJ2-7; clone_size: -; d_call: TRBD2; v_call: TRBV7-9; cdr3_aa: CASSRTSGRYEQYF; cdr3_nt: TGTGCCAGCAGCAGGACTAGCGGGAGGTACGAGCAGTACTTC
j_call: TRBJ2-1; clone_size: -; d_call: TRBD2; v_call: TRBV7-8; cdr3_aa: CASSLVLDVASGRYNEQFF; cdr3_nt: TGTGCCAGCAGCTTAGTCCTGGATGTGGCTAGCGGGCGTTACAATGAGCAGTTCTTC
j_call: TRBJ1-2; clone_size: few; d_call: -; v_call: TRBV12-3/TRBV12-4; cdr3_aa: CASSFHPVGYTF; cdr3_nt: TGTGCCAGCAGTTTCCACCCGGTGGGCTACACCTTC
j_call: TRBJ1-5; clone_size: few; d_call: -; v_call: TRBV7-2; cdr3_aa: CASSLLNSNQPQHF; cdr3_nt: TGTGCCAGCAGCTTATTAAATAGCAATCAGCCCCAGCATTTT
j_call: TRBJ2-7; clone_size: -; d_call: -; v_call: TRBV28; cdr3_aa: CASSPHRVLDGPSTAQYF; cdr3_nt: TGTGCCAGCAGTCCACACAGGGTTCTCGACGGCCCGTCGACGGCGCAGTACTTC
j_call: TRBJ2-6; clone_size: -; d_call: TRBD2; v_call: TRBV19; cdr3_aa: CASSMLAGGSGANVLTF; cdr3_nt: TGTGCCAGTAGTATGCTAGCGGGGGGCTCTGGGGCCAACGTCCTGACTTTC
j_call: TRBJ1-2; clone_size: -; d_call: -; v_call: TRBV18; cdr3_aa: CASSPRGAEGSNYGYTF; cdr3_nt: TGTGCCAGCTCACCAAGGGGCGCGGAGGGGTCTAACTATGGCTACACCTTC
j_call: TRBJ1-1; clone_size: -; d_call: TRBD1; v_call: TRBV20-1; cdr3_aa: CSVRTGLRTFF; cdr3_nt: TGCAGTGTCCGGACAGGGCTAAGAACTTTCTTT
j_call: TRBJ2-3; clone_size: -; d_call: TRBD1; v_call: TRBV5-1; cdr3_aa: CASTVTGGVSDTQYF; cdr3_nt: TGCGCCAGCACCGTGACAGGGGGTGTCTCAGATACGCAGTATTTT
j_call: TRBJ2-3; clone_size: -; d_call: -; v_call: TRBV15; cdr3_aa: CATSRGEQGPTDTQYF; cdr3_nt: TGTGCCACCAGCAGAGGGGAACAGGGCCCCACAGATACGCAGTATTTT
j_call: TRBJ2-5; clone_size: -; d_call: -; v_call: TRBV2; cdr3_aa: CASKEQPQETQYF; cdr3_nt: TGTGCCAGCAAGGAACAGCCCCAAGAGACCCAGTACTTC
j_call: TRBJ1-1; clone_size: -; d_call: TRBD1; v_call: TRBV6-5; cdr3_aa: CASNTDRGSTEAFF; cdr3_nt: TGTGCCAGCAACACGGACAGGGGGAGCACTGAAGCTTTCTTT
j_call: TRBJ1-5; clone_size: once; d_call: -; v_call: TRBV6-5; cdr3_aa: CASRAPGNVNQPQHF; cdr3_nt: TGTGCCAGCAGAGCACCGGGGAACGTCAATCAGCCCCAGCATTTT
j_call: TRBJ1-2; clone_size: -; d_call: -; v_call: TRBV6-5; cdr3_aa: CASSPGTAAQSGYTF; cdr3_nt: TGTGCCAGCAGTCCCGGGACTGCCGCTCAGAGTGGCTACACCTTC